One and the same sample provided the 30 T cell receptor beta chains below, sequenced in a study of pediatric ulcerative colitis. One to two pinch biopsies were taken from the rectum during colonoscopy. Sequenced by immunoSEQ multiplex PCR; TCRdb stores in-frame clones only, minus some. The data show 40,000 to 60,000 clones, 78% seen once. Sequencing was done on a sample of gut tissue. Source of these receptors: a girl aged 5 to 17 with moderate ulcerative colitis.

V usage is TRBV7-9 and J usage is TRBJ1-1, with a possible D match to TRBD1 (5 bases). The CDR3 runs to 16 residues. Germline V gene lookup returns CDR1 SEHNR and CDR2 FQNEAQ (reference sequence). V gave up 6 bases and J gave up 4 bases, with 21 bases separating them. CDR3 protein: CASRPGGGGSFTEAFF. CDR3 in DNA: TGTGCCAGCAGACCTGGCGGCGGGGGGAGTTTCACTGAAGCTTTCTTT.

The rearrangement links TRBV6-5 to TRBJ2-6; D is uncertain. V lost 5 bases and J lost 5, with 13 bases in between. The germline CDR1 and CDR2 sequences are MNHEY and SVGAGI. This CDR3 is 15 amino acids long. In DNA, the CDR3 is TGTGCCAGCAGTCGAACAGCTTTGTGGGCCAACGTCCTGACTTTC. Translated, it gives CASSRTALWANVLTF.

DNA for the CDR3: TGCGCCAGCAGCTTGTCGAATCCGGGCCGTTCCTACGAGCAGTACTTC. Protein sequence: CASSLSNPGRSYEQYF. The rearrangement links TRBV5-1 to TRBJ2-7; no definite D call. The CDR3 length is 16 residues. V lost 1 base to trimming and J lost 1 base, with 15 bases between them. Germline CDR1 SGHRS, CDR2 YFSETQ.

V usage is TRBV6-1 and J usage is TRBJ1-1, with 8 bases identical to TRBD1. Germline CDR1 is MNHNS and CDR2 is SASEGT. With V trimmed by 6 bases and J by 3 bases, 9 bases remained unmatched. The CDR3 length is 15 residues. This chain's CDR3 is CASSGGQVGDTEAFF. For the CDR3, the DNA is TGTGCCAGCAGCGGGGGACAGGTCGGGGACACTGAAGCTTTCTTT.

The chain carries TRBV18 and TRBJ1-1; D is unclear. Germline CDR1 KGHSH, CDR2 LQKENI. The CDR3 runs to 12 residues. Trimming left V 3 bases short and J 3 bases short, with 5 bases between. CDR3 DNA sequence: TGTGCCAGCTCACCGGACGACACTGAAGCTTTCTTT. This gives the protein CASSPDDTEAFF.

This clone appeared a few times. CDR3 sequence reads: CASSNQLNSEAFF. CDR3 sequence (DNA): TGTGCCAGCAGTAACCAATTAAATTCTGAAGCTTTCTTT. The rearrangement links TRBV7-9 to TRBJ1-1; D not certain. This CDR3 spans 13 amino acids. From germline, CDR1 is SEHNR and CDR2 FQNEAQ (reference sequence). The V and J ends lost 6 bases and 6 bases respectively, with 14 bases between them.

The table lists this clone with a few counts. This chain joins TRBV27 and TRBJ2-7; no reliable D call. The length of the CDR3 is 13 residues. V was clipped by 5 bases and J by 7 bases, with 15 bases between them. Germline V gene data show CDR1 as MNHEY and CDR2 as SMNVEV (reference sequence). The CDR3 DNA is TGTGCCAGCAGTATCACTCTCCTTGGAGAGCAGTACTTC. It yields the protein CASSITLLGEQYF.

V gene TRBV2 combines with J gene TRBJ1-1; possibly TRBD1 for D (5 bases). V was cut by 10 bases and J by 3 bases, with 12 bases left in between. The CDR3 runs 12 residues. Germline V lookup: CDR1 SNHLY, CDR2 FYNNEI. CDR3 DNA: TGTGCCACCGGTCTCAGGGACACTGAAGCTTTCTTT. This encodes CATGLRDTEAFF.

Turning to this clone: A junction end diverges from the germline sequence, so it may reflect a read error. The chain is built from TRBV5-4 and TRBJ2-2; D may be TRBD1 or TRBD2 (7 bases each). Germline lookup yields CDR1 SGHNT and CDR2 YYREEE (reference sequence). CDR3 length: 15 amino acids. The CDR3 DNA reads TGCGCCAGCAGCCAAGATCAGGGGGGGCCCGGGGAGCTGTTTTTT. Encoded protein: CASSQDQGGPGELFF.

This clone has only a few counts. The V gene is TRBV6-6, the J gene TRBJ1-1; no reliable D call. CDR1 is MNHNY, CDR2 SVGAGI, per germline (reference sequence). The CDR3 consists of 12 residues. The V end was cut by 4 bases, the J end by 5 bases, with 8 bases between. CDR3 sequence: CASSFVATEAFF. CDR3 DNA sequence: TGTGCCAGCAGTTTTGTGGCGACTGAAGCTTTCTTT.

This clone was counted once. CDR3 DNA: TGTGCCAGCAGTGAATCGTCAGGGGTAGGTCAGCCCCAGCATTTT. It specifies CASSESSGVGQPQHF. The rearrangement joins TRBV2 to TRBJ1-5; tentatively, D is TRBD1 (6 bases). V dropped 2 bases and J dropped 6 bases, with 14 bases sitting between them. Per the germline V gene, CDR1 is SNHLY and CDR2 is FYNNEI. This CDR3 is 15 amino acids long.

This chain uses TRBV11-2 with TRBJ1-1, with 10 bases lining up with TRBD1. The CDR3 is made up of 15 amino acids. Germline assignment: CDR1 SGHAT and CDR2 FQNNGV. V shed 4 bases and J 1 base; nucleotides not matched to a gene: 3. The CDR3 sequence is CASSSDRGWNTEAFF. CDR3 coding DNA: TGTGCCAGCAGCTCGGACAGGGGGTGGAACACTGAAGCTTTCTTT.

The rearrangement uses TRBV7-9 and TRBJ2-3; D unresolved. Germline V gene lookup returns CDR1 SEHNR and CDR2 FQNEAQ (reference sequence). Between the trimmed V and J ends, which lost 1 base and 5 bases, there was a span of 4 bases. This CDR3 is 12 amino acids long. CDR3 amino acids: CASSLVRDTQYF. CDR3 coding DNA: TGTGCCAGCAGCTTAGTCAGAGATACGCAGTATTTT.

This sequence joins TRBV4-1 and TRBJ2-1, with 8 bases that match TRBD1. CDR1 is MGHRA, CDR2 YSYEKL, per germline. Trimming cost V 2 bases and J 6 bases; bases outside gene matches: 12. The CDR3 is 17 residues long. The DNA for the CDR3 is TGCGCCAGCAGCCAAATTTCCTCCGACAGGGGAGTCAATGAGCAGTTCTTC. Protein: CASSQISSDRGVNEQFF.

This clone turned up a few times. The CDR3 DNA sequence: TGTGCCAGCAGACCGGGACTAGCTCATGCCGGGGAGCTGTTTTTT. Translating it yields CASRPGLAHAGELFF. This chain uses TRBV6-4 with TRBJ2-2; 9 bases line up with TRBD2. The CDR3 runs to 15 residues. Germline V gene lookup returns CDR1 MRHNA and CDR2 SNTAGT. Germline trimming cut 6 bases from V and 6 bases from J; bases unmatched to any gene: 8.

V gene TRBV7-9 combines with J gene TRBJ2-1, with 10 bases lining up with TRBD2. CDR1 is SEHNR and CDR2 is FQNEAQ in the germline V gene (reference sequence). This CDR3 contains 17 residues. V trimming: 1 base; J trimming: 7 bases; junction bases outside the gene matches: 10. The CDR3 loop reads CASSLDLAGERGNEQFF. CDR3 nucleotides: TGTGCCAGCAGCTTAGATCTAGCGGGAGAGCGGGGTAATGAGCAGTTCTTC.

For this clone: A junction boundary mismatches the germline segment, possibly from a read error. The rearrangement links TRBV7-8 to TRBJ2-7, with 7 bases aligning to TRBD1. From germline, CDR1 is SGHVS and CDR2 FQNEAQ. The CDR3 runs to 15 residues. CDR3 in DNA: TGTGCCAGCAGACCGGGACAGAGTCCCGCCTACGGGCAGTACTTC. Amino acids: CASRPGQSPAYGQYF.

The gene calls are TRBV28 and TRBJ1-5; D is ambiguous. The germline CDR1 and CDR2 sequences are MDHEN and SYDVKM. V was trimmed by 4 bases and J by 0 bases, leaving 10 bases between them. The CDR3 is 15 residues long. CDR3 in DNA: TGTGCCAGCAGTTCCCCCGAAGTTAGCAATCAGCCCCAGCATTTT. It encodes CASSSPEVSNQPQHF.

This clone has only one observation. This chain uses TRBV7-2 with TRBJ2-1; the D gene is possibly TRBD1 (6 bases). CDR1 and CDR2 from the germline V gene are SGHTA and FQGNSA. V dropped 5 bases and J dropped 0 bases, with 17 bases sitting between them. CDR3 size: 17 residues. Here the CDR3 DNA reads TGTGCCAGCAGCCCGAGAGGCCTGGACAGCTCCTACAATGAGCAGTTCTTC. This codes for CASSPRGLDSSYNEQFF. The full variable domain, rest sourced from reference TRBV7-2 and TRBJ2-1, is GAGVSQSPSNKVTEKGKDVELRCDPISGHTALYWYRQSLGQGLEFLIYFQGNSAPDKSGLPSDRFSAERTGGSVSTLTIQRTQQEDSAVYLCASSPRGLDSSYNEQFFGPGTRLTVL.

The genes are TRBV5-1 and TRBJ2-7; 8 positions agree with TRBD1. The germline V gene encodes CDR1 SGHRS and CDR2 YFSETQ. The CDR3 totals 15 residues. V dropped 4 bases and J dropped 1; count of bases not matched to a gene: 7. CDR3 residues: CASSPQTGASYEQYF. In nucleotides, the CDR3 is TGCGCCAGCAGCCCTCAGACAGGGGCATCCTACGAGCAGTACTTC.

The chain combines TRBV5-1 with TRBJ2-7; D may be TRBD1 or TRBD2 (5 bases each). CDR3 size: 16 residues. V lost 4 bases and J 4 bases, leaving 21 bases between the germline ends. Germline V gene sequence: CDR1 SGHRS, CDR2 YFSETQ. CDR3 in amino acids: CASSIMRSGTLYEQYF. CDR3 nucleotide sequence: TGCGCCAGCAGCATAATGCGTTCCGGGACCCTTTACGAGCAGTACTTC.

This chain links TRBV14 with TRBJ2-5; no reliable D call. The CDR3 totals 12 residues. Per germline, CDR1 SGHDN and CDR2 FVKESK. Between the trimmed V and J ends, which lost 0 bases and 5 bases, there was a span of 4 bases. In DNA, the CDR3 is TGTGCCAGCAGCCAAGATTGGGAGACCCAGTACTTC. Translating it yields CASSQDWETQYF. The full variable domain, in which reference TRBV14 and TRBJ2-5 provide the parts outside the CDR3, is EAGVTQFPSHSVIEKGQTVTLRCDPISGHDNLYWYRRVMGKEIKFLLHFVKESKQDESGMPNNRFLAERTGGTYSTLKVQPAELEDSGVYFCASSQDWETQYFGPGTRLLVL.

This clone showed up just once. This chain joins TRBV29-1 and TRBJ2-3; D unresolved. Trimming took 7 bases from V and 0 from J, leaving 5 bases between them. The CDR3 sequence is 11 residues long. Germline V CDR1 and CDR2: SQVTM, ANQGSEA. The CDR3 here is CSETSTDTQYF. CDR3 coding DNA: TGCAGCGAAACAAGCACAGATACGCAGTATTTT.

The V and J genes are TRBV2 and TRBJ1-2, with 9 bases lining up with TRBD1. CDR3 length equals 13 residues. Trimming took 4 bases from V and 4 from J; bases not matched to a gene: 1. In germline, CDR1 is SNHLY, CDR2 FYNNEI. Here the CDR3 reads CASSVTGGYGYTF. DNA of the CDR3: TGTGCCAGCAGTGTGACAGGGGGCTATGGCTACACCTTC. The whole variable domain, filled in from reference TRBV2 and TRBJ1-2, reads EPEVTQTPSHQVTQMGQEVILRCVPISNHLYFYWYRQILGQKVEFLVSFYNNEISEKSEIFDDQFSVERPDGSNFTLKIRSTKLEDSAMYFCASSVTGGYGYTFGSGTRLTVV.

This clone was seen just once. CDR3 bases: TGTGCCAGCAGCTCATCCGGGACCGGCAATGAGCAGTTCTTC. It translates to CASSSSGTGNEQFF. The chain uses TRBV7-9 and TRBJ2-1; perhaps D is TRBD1 or TRBD2 (5 bases each). Germline lookup yields CDR1 SEHNR and CDR2 FQNEAQ (reference sequence). V lost 4 bases to trimming and J lost 6 bases, with 13 bases between them. The CDR3 totals 14 residues.

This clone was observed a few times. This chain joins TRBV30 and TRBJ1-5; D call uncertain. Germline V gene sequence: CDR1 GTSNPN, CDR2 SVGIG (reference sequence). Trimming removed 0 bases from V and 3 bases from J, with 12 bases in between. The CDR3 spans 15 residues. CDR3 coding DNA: TGTGCCTGGAGTGTTGGTGACACGCTCAATCAGCCCCAGCATTTT. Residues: CAWSVGDTLNQPQHF.

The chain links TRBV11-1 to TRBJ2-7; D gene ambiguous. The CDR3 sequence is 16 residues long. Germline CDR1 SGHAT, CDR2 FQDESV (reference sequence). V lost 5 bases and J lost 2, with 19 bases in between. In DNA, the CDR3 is TGTGCCAGCAGCCCCCGAAGTGTAGGACGACCCTACGAGCAGTACTTC. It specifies CASSPRSVGRPYEQYF.

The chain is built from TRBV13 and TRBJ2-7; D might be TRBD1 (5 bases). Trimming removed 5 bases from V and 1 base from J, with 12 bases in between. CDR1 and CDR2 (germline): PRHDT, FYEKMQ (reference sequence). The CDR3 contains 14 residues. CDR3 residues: CASSRQRRSYEQYF. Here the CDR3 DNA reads TGTGCCAGCAGCCGACAGCGTAGATCCTACGAGCAGTACTTC. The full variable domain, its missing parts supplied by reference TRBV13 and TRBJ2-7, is AAGVIQSPRHLIKEKRETATLKCYPIPRHDTVYWYQQGPGQDPQFLISFYEKMQSDKGSIPDRFSAQQFSDYHSELNMSSLELGDSALYFCASSRQRRSYEQYFGPGTRLTVT.

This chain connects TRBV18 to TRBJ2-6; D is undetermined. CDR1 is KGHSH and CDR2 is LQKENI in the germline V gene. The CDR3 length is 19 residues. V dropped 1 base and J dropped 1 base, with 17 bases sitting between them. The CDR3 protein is CASSPRIEFTLSGANVLTF. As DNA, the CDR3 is TGTGCCAGCTCACCACGTATCGAGTTTACTCTTTCTGGGGCCAACGTCCTGACTTTC.

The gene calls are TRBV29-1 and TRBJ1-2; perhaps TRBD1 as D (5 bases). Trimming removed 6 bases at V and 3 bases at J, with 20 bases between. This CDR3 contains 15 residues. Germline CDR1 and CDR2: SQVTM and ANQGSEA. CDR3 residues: CSVKLLNTGDYGYTF. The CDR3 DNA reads TGCAGCGTGAAACTACTAAATACAGGTGACTATGGCTACACCTTC. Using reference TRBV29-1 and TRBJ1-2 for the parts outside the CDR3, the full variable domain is SAVISQKPSRDICQRGTSLTIQCQVDSQVTMMFWYRQQPGQSLTLIATANQGSEATYESGFVIDKFPISRPNLTFSTLTVSNMSPEDSSIYLCSVKLLNTGDYGYTFGSGTRLTVV.